Listed below are T cell receptor beta chains from one sample, sequenced in a study of shared clonotypes between healthy human individuals. Using immunoSEQ multiplex PCR, the repertoire was profiled, and TCRdb retains in-frame clones only, with some absent. The repertoire consists of under 1 million clones, with roughly 96% occurring once and the leading ten covering about 0.22%. The sequenced sample consisted of naive CD8+ T cells sorted from blood. The receptors were gathered from a man under 40 in good health. CDR3s include the opening cysteine and the closing phenylalanine or tryptophan. The D gene is left open where the match is weak. Only part of the rows carry a size: once, few, many, or a class if the clone is expanded.

clone size | J gene | V gene | CDR3 length | D gene | CDR3 protein | CDR3 DNA
NA | TRBJ2-1 | TRBV4-1 | 16 | TRBD2 | CASSQDGLADYNEQFF | TGCGCCAGCAGCCAAGATGGACTAGCGGATTACAATGAGCAGTTCTTC
NA | TRBJ2-3 | TRBV27 | 15 | TRBD2 | CASSFSGSGTDTQYF | TGTGCCAGCAGTTTTAGCGGGAGCGGCACAGATACGCAGTATTTT
NA | TRBJ2-3 | TRBV7-9 | 18 | NA | CASIPPLGKGKFGDTQYF | TGTGCCAGCATCCCCCCCTTGGGGAAGGGCAAGTTCGGAGATACGCAGTATTTT
NA | TRBJ2-7 | TRBV28 | 14 | NA | CASSPRGARYEQYF | TGTGCCAGCAGCCCTAGGGGGGCGCGGTACGAGCAGTACTTC
NA | TRBJ2-7 | TRBV27 | 13 | TRBD2 | CASSSGSSYEQYF | TGTGCCAGCAGTAGCGGGAGCTCCTACGAGCAGTACTTC
NA | TRBJ2-3 | TRBV10-3 | 15 | NA | CAISVLQSSTDTQYF | TGTGCCATCAGTGTTTTGCAATCTAGCACAGATACGCAGTATTTT
NA | TRBJ2-2 | TRBV4-2 | 16 | NA | CASSQDASSNTGELFF | TGTGCCAGCAGCCAAGACGCCAGTTCGAACACCGGGGAGCTGTTTTTT
once | TRBJ2-1 | TRBV10-1 | 14 | TRBD1 | CASSVGQGVNEQFF | TGCGCCAGCAGTGTTGGGCAGGGGGTGAATGAGCAGTTCTTC
NA | TRBJ2-3 | TRBV27 | 15 | TRBD1 | CASSLPGQGTDTQYF | TGTGCCAGCAGTTTACCAGGACAGGGTACAGATACGCAGTATTTT
NA | TRBJ2-7 | TRBV11-3 | 14 | NA | CASSHRDESPGQYF | TGTGCCAGCAGCCACCGGGACGAATCTCCGGGGCAGTACTTC
NA | TRBJ2-7 | TRBV4-3 | 15 | NA | CASSRLVVPYEGQYF | TGCGCCAGCAGTCGTTTAGTGGTGCCCTACGAGGGACAGTACTTC
few | TRBJ1-1 | TRBV14 | 16 | NA | CASRRGTTLMNTEAFF | TGTGCCAGCAGGAGAGGGACAACCCTCATGAACACTGAAGCTTTCTTT
NA | TRBJ1-2 | TRBV6-1 | 14 | TRBD1 | CASVSGDRVYGYTF | TGTGCCAGCGTCAGTGGGGACAGGGTCTATGGCTACACCTTC
NA | TRBJ2-4 | TRBV7-9 | 14 | NA | CASEGFKAKNIQYF | TGTGCCAGCGAGGGTTTCAAAGCCAAAAACATTCAGTACTTC